This T cell receptor beta chain emerged from a study of blood T cell repertoires in COVID-19. Study context: PBMCs, B-cell-depleted T cells, or T cells were the source of the cDNA or gDNA that made up the material.

Profiled with immunoSEQ multiplex PCR; TCRdb holds only in-frame clones, not every one. This table has about 270,000 clones, 75% to 90% appearing once. This clone was picked up one time. Individuals drawn from 24 US areas were roughly 18 to 89 years old. Participant reports of clinical history set cohort assignment. Material for sequencing was PBMCs or T cells enriched from blood (not recorded which). This TCR was recovered from a woman aged 18-29 years who had recovered from COVID-19.

The CDR3 protein is CASSPKETTGYTF. CDR3 sequence (DNA): TGTGCCAGCTCACCAAAGGAGACTACTGGCTACACCTTC. The J gene is TRBJ1-2, the V gene TRBV18; unclear D gene. V lost 2 bases, J lost 7 bases, and 11 bases lay in between. Germline V CDR1 and CDR2: KGHSH, LQKENI. CDR3 length: 13 residues.